This TCR beta chain was profiled in a study of T cells in Graves' hyperthyroidism and ophthalmopathy. Between the trimmed V and J ends, which lost 2 bases and 4 bases, there was a span of 9 bases. Germline V gene sequence: CDR1 MNHEY, CDR2 SVGAGI. The length of the CDR3 is 13 residues. This clonotype was seen many times. RNA transcripts gave rise to amplified TCR beta CDR3 regions. The TCR CDR3 first-round RT-PCR relied on the HTBI primer set. A single record per CDR3 protein comes from TCRdb applying MiXCR to the multiplex PCR reads. The sample has 280,000 or so distinct CDR3 sequences, about 25% seen once; the top ten hold about 30%. The hyperthyroidism was newly diagnosed and had lasted under 2 months; the patients were aged 18 to 65. Exclusion criteria comprised uncontrolled infection, other autoimmune disease, pregnancy or lactation. Clinical symptoms, serum thyroxine and TRAb, thyroid ultrasound and orbital computed tomography were used for the diagnoses. The blood sample predates any ophthalmopathy symptoms, coming from first hyperthyroidism diagnosis.

The receptor was derived from a man between 40 and 49 years old with Graves' hyperthyroidism that later progressed to Graves' ophthalmopathy. The sequencing input was blood. This chain connects TRBV6-5 to TRBJ2-7; no reliable D call. The CDR3 DNA follows: TGTGCCAGCAGTTACCGTGGGGTTTACGAGCAGTACTTC. This translates into CASSYRGVYEQYF.